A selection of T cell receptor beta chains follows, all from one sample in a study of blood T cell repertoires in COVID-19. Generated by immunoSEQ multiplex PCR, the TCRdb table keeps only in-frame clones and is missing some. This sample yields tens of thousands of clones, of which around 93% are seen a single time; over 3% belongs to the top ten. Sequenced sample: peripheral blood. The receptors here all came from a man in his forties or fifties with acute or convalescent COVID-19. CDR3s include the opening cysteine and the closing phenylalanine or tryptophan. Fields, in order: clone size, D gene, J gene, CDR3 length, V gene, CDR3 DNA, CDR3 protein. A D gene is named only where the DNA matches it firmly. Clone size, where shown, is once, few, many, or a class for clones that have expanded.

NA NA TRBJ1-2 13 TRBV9 TGTGCCAGCAGCACGGACACTCACTATGGCTACACCTTC CASSTDTHYGYTF
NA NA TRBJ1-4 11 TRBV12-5 TGTGCTAGTGGAAACTATGAAAAACTGTTTTTT CASGNYEKLFF
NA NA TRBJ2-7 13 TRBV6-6 TGTGCCAGCAGCCACGACAGGTACTACGAGCAGTACTTC CASSHDRYYEQYF
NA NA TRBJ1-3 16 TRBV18 TGTGCCAGCTCACCACGAGCAACGCGCTCTGGAAACACCATATATTTT CASSPRATRSGNTIYF
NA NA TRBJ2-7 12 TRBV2 TGTGCCAGCAGCTTAGACGGACTTCGGGAGTACTTC CASSLDGLREYF
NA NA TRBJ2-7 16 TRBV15 TGTGCCACCAGCAGAGATCAGATGCAGGCTCGTTACGAGCAGTACTTC CATSRDQMQARYEQYF
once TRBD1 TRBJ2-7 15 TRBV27 TGTGCCAGCAGAAAGGCACAGGGGGCCTCCTACGAGCAGTACTTC CASRKAQGASYEQYF
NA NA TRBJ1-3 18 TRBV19 TGTGCCAGTAGTATCAGGATGTTCGGGGATGTCTCTGGAAACACCATATATTTT CASSIRMFGDVSGNTIYF
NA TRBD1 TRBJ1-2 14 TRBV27 TGTGCCAGCAGTTCCCAGGGGGCGGACTATGGCTACACCTTC CASSSQGADYGYTF
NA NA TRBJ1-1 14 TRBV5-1 TGCGCCAGCACGCGGTCGGGGGAGAACACTGAAGCTTTCTTT CASTRSGENTEAFF
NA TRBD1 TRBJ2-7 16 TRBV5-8 TGTGCCAGCAGCCTCGGAACCGGGACAGGAAACTACGAGCAGTACTTC CASSLGTGTGNYEQYF
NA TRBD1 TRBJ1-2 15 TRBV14 TGTGCCAGCAGCCAAGATATGACAGGGATCGGGGGCTACACCTTC CASSQDMTGIGGYTF
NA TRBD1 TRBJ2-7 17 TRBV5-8 TGTGCCAGCAGCTTGGCGCCGTTGGGACAGGGGGATTACGAGCAGTACTTC CASSLAPLGQGDYEQYF
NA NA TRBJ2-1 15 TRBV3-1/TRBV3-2 TGTGCCAGCAGCCAAGTTGGTTCCAGTAACAATGAGCAGTTCTTC CASSQVGSSNNEQFF
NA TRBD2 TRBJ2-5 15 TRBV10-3 TGTGCCATCAGTGAGGGACTAGCGGGGGGAGAGACCCAGTACTTC CAISEGLAGGETQYF
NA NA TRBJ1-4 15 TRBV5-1 TGCGCCAGCAGCTTGTTAGGGGGAGACTATGAAAAACTGTTTTTT CASSLLGGDYEKLFF
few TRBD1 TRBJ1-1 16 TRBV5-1 TGCGCCAGCAGCCGACAGGGGGCGGGGATGAACACTGAAGCTTTCTTT CASSRQGAGMNTEAFF
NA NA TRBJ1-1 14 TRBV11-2 TGTGCCAGCAGCTTAGGCTCAATGGTAGTTGAAGCTTTCTTT CASSLGSMVVEAFF
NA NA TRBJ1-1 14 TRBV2 TGTGCCAGCCGCCAAGGCAGGATGAACACTGAAGCTTTCTTT CASRQGRMNTEAFF
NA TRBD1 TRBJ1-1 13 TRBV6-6 TGTGCCAGCAGCCGACAGGGGAGCACTGAAGCTTTCTTT CASSRQGSTEAFF
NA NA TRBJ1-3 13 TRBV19 TGTGCCAGTAGTTCTGCTACTGGAAACACCATATATTTT CASSSATGNTIYF
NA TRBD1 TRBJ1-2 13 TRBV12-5 TGTGCTAGTGGTCCTGGGCAGGGGGGTGGCTACACCTTC CASGPGQGGGYTF
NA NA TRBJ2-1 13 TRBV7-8 TGTGCCAGCAGCTTAGGGACTTCCAATGAGCAGTTCTTC CASSLGTSNEQFF
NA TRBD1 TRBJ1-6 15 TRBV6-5 TGTGCCAGCAGTTACAGCGGACAGGGGCGTTCACCCCTCCACTTT CASSYSGQGRSPLHF
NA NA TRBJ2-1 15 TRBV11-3 TGTGCCAGCAGCTTAGGCCTAGCGAGTAACAATGAGCAGTTCTTC CASSLGLASNNEQFF